A single sample is the source of the 7 T cell receptor beta chains below, sequenced in a study of blood T cell repertoires in COVID-19. Only in-frame clones appear in the TCRdb table, and some are missing; sequencing was by immunoSEQ multiplex PCR. The repertoire has around 200,000 clones, 85% to 90% of them found once; the top ten carry 1.2%. The sample taken for sequencing was PBMCs or T cells enriched from blood (not recorded which). These receptors came from a man between 25 and 39 years old who had recovered from COVID-19.

This clone was seen once. The gene calls are TRBV5-4 and TRBJ1-4; no definite D call. The CDR3 runs to 14 residues. V shed 3 bases and J shed 7 bases, with 13 bases lying between them. The germline CDR1 and CDR2 sequences are SGHNT and YYREEE (reference sequence). The CDR3 loop reads CASSWAPEGEKLFF. The CDR3 region has the DNA TGTGCCAGCAGCTGGGCCCCGGAGGGTGAAAAACTGTTTTTT. Full variable domain (remainder filled in from reference TRBV5-4 and TRBJ1-4): ETGVTQSPTHLIKTRGQQVTLRCSSQSGHNTVSWYQQALGQGPQFIFQYYREEENGRGNFPPRFSGLQFPNYSSELNVNALELDDSALYLCASSWAPEGEKLFFGSGTQLSVL.

The chain couples TRBV7-8 to TRBJ1-2; perhaps TRBD1 as D (5 bases). CDR3 length equals 14 residues. V was pared by 5 bases and J by 6 bases, with 16 bases between. CDR1 is SGHVS and CDR2 is FQNEAQ in the germline V gene. CDR3 sequence reads: CASSPQWGGNGYTF. As DNA, the CDR3 is TGTGCCAGCAGCCCCCAGTGGGGGGGGAATGGCTACACCTTC.

The chain joins TRBV28 to TRBJ1-6; weak D call: TRBD1 (5 bases). Germline assignment: CDR1 MDHEN and CDR2 SYDVKM. The CDR3 consists of 15 residues. Between the trimmed V and J ends, which lost 5 bases and 9 bases, there was a span of 17 bases. In DNA, the CDR3 is TGTGCCAGCAGTAATGCTGCAGGGATTACTTCACCCCTCCACTTT. Its protein product is CASSNAAGITSPLHF.

The chain links TRBV19 to TRBJ1-5, with 8 bases fitting TRBD1. This CDR3 spans 12 amino acids. Germline V gene data show CDR1 as LNHDA and CDR2 as SQIVND (reference sequence). V shed 9 bases, J shed 10 bases, and the junction held 8 bases outside the gene matches. The CDR3 DNA follows: TGTGCCAGCGGGACAGGCGACTATCCCCAGCATTTT. Its protein is CASGTGDYPQHF.

This clone was recorded a few times. The genes are TRBV2 and TRBJ1-2; maybe TRBD1 (5 bases). Germline assignment: CDR1 SNHLY and CDR2 FYNNEI. This CDR3 has 15 amino acids. Trimming left V 2 bases short and J 1 base short, with 11 bases between. The CDR3 region is CASSEHGGGNYGYTF. As DNA, the CDR3 is TGTGCCAGCAGTGAACACGGGGGGGGTAACTATGGCTACACCTTC.

This sequence joins TRBV6-1 and TRBJ2-1; no clear D gene. Germline V gene data show CDR1 as MNHNS and CDR2 as SASEGT. The CDR3 has 14 amino acids. V lost 1 base, J lost 4 bases, and 8 bases lay in between. CDR3: CASSEVGPYNEQFF. The CDR3 DNA is TGTGCCAGCAGTGAAGTCGGTCCGTACAATGAGCAGTTCTTC.

V is TRBV6-2 or TRBV6-3 and J is TRBJ2-3; 7 positions match TRBD2. Trimming cost V 1 base and J 1 base; bases outside gene matches: 5. Germline V CDR1 and CDR2: MNHEY, SVGEGT. The CDR3 is 16 residues long. The CDR3 here is CASSYLTSAGTDTQYF. CDR3 nucleotides: TGTGCCAGCAGTTACTTAACTAGCGCGGGCACAGATACGCAGTATTTT.